The entry below describes one T cell receptor beta chain. Clones were sequenced by immunoSEQ multiplex PCR, and TCRdb holds only the in-frame ones, with some missing. The sample lists around 390,000 clones, approximately 87% occurring once. The participants were between about 18 and 90 years old and came from about two dozen US areas. Assignments of participants to cohorts depended upon their own reported clinical history. The recovered donors of Cohort 3 showed two negative PCRs, clearance, or symptom resolution. These data belong to a study of blood T cell repertoires in COVID-19. As for the study in general: Material from acute and convalescent COVID-19 was sourced from the United States, Italy and Spain.

The CDR3 spans 14 residues. Trimming cost V 4 bases and J 2 bases; bases outside gene matches: 4. Per germline, CDR1 SGHVS and CDR2 FQNEAQ. The sequencing input was PBMCs or T cells enriched from blood (not recorded which). This sequence originates from a woman in her forties or fifties who had recovered from COVID-19. This chain uses TRBV7-8 with TRBJ2-5, with 7 bases fitting TRBD1. The CDR3 DNA follows: TGTGCCAGCAGCTGGATGACAGGGCAAGAGACCCAGTACTTC. This encodes CASSWMTGQETQYF. Using reference TRBV7-8 and TRBJ2-5 for the parts outside the CDR3, the full variable domain is GAGVSQSPRYKVAKRGQDVALRCDPISGHVSLFWYQQALGQGPEFLTYFQNEAQLDKSGLPSDRFFAERPEGSVSTLKIQRTQQEDSAVYLCASSWMTGQETQYFGPGTRLLVL.